A selection of T cell receptor beta chains follows, all from one sample in a study of CD8 T cells in ankylosing spondylitis. TCRdb used MiXCR to reprocess the 5' RACE reads, holding one entry per CDR3 protein. In the table there are over 100,000 distinct CDR3 sequences, about 6.4% of which are singletons. The sequencing sample was made of blood, either unsorted or a sorted T cell fraction (not recorded which). All receptors come from a male donor with ankylosing spondylitis or in good health (not recorded which). Each CDR3 is given without its conserved first and last residue. Each record gives: J gene, V gene, CDR3 protein.

TRBJ1-2 | TRBV7-2 | ASSKELRTTSSYGYT
TRBJ2-3 | TRBV5-1 | ASSLAVLTDTQY
TRBJ2-2 | TRBV10-3 | ATHAPSGENTGELF
TRBJ1-1 | TRBV20-1 | SARRGAVNTEAF
TRBJ2-3 | TRBV7-3 | ASSRDRGTDTQY
TRBJ2-2 | TRBV5-1 | ASSLRVTGELF
TRBJ2-5 | TRBV5-1 | ASSLASDLQETQY
TRBJ1-1 | TRBV7-2 | ASSLGQGARTEAF
TRBJ2-1 | TRBV7-3 | ASAVGGSINEQF
TRBJ1-2 | TRBV12-3/TRBV12-4 | ASTTTQGAGYGYT
TRBJ2-3 | TRBV7-2 | ASSPAEGTQY
TRBJ2-2 | TRBV11-3 | ASSRSGNHRTGELF
TRBJ2-3 | TRBV20-1 | SAFLTDTQY
TRBJ2-7 | TRBV20-1 | SARDSIGTYEQY
TRBJ1-4 | TRBV30 | AWSQGAVEKLF
TRBJ2-3 | TRBV5-1 | ASSFGASETDTQY
TRBJ2-3 | TRBV2 | ASTREGPQY
TRBJ2-7 | TRBV10-3 | AISGRGSSYEQY
TRBJ2-7 | TRBV29-1 | SVRTSGAYEQY
TRBJ1-5 | TRBV10-1 | ASSDADRGSNQPQH
TRBJ2-3 | TRBV7-2 | ASSSRLATSTDTQY
TRBJ1-4 | TRBV5-1 | ASSFTALGEKLF
TRBJ1-1 | TRBV20-1 | SARGGSTEAF
TRBJ1-3 | TRBV27 | ASSRSRGATWDTIY
TRBJ2-7 | TRBV5-1 | ASSRGPTGHPNEQY
TRBJ1-3 | TRBV12-3/TRBV12-4 | ASTRGAGNTIY
TRBJ2-1 | TRBV9 | ASSVDRGQYNEQF
TRBJ2-4 | TRBV20-1 | SARVSEINLAKNIQY
TRBJ2-6 | TRBV29-1 | SVEVGTSGANVLT
TRBJ2-1 | TRBV5-4 | ASSFPGLANEQF
TRBJ1-4 | TRBV6-8 | ASSHPGQGASNEKLF
TRBJ2-1 | TRBV5-1 | ASSLDRSSYNEQF
TRBJ2-2 | TRBV6-4 | ASSDWRSGELF
TRBJ1-5 | TRBV3-1 | ASSRQGANQPQH
TRBJ2-1 | TRBV12-3/TRBV12-4 | ASSLQRQNEQF
TRBJ2-2 | TRBV4-1 | ASSQELVGAHTGELF
TRBJ2-7 | TRBV12-3/TRBV12-4 | ASRSGGASEQY
TRBJ2-2 | TRBV12-3/TRBV12-4 | ASSFRENTGELF
TRBJ2-1 | TRBV20-1 | SAPSGSHNEQF
TRBJ2-7 | TRBV7-2 | ASSLFTGEQY
TRBJ2-7 | TRBV20-1 | SAGLAGGPYEQY
TRBJ2-1 | TRBV5-1 | ASSSDSTHGNEQF
TRBJ2-7 | TRBV7-2 | ASRHREHEQY
TRBJ2-5 | TRBV20-1 | SATTRQGLETQY
TRBJ2-6 | TRBV9 | ASSVVKGTGANVLT
TRBJ1-5 | TRBV5-5 | ASSPRVGGQPQH
TRBJ2-5 | TRBV18 | ASSPDQAAQETQY
TRBJ2-2 | TRBV7-3 | ASSSRSGGSIGELF
TRBJ2-3 | TRBV7-3 | ASSPTRSPGVGTDTQY
TRBJ2-2 | TRBV5-1 | ASSPSGVSGELF
TRBJ1-2 | TRBV5-1 | ASSLDRGLAYGYT